This T cell receptor beta chain was sequenced for a study of blood T cell repertoires in COVID-19. The overall study: T cells, B-cell-depleted T cells, or PBMCs supplied cDNA or gDNA.

In the source study's methods: Counts of nucleated cells, estimated from reference gene primer amplification, were obtained. TCRdb keeps only in-frame clones here, not all; method: immunoSEQ multiplex PCR. That table gives V, J and clone size, and the DNA gave D and trimming. Seen here are fewer than 200,000 clones, 80% to 90% observed once, and the top ten hold around 7.7%. The germline V gene encodes CDR1 SEHNR and CDR2 FQNEAQ (reference sequence). The CDR3 runs to 13 residues. Trimming took 5 bases from V and 6 from J; bases not matched to a gene: 6. The chain uses TRBV7-9 and TRBJ2-7, with 8 positions matching TRBD2. Sequencing input: peripheral blood. The TCR was taken from a man between 35 and 55 years old who had recovered from COVID-19. CDR3 amino acids: CASSPGTRGEQYF. The CDR3 coding sequence is TGTGCCAGCAGCCCCGGGACTAGGGGCGAGCAGTACTTC.